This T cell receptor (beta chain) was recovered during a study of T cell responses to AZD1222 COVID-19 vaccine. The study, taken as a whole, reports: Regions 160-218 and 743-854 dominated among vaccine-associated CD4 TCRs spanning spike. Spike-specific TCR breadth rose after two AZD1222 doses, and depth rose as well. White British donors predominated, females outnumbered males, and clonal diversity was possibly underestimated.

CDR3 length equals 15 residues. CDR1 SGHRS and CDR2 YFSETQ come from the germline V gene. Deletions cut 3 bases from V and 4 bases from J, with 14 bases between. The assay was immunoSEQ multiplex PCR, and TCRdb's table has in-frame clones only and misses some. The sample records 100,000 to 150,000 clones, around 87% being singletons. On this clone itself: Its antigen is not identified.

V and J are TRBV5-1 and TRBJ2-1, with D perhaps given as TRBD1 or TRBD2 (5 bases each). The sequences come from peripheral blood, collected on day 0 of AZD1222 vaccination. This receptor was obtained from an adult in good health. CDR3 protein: CASSWDLRGYNEQFF. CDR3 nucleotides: TGCGCCAGCAGCTGGGATCTGAGGGGTTACAATGAGCAGTTCTTC.